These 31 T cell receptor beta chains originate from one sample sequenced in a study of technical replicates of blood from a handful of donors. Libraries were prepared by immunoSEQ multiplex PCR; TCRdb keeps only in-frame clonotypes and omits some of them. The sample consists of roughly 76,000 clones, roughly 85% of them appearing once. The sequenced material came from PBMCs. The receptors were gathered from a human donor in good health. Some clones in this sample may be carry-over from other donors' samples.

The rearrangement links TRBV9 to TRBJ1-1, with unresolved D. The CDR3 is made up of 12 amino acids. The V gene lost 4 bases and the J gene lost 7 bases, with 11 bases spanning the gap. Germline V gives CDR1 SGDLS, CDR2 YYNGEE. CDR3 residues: CASSPGNDEAFF. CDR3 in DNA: TGTGCCAGCAGCCCGGGGAATGATGAAGCTTTCTTT.

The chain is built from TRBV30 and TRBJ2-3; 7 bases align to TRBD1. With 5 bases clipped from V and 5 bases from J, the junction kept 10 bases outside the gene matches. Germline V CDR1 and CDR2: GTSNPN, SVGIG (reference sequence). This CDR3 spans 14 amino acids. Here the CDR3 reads CAWGRGRVVDTQYF. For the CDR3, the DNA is TGTGCCTGGGGAAGGGGGCGCGTGGTAGATACGCAGTATTTT.

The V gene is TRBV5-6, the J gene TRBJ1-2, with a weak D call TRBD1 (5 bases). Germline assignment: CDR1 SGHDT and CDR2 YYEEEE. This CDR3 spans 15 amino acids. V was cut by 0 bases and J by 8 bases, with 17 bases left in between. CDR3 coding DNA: TGTGCCAGCAGCTTGGTTCAGGGCTATAGGCCCGGCTACACCTTC. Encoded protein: CASSLVQGYRPGYTF.

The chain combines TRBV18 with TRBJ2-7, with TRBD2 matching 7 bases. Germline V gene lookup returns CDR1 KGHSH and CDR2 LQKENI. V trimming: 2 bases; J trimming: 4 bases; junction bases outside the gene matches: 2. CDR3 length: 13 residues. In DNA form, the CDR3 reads TGTGCCAGCTCACCAGGGGGGGGATACGAGCAGTACTTC. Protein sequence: CASSPGGGYEQYF.

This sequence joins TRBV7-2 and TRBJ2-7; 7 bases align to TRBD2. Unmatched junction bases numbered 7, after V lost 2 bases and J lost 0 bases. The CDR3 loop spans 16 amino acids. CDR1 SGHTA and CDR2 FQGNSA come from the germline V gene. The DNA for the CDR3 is TGTGCCAGCAGCTTATATTCTAGCGGCCACTCCTACGAGCAGTACTTC. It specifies CASSLYSSGHSYEQYF.

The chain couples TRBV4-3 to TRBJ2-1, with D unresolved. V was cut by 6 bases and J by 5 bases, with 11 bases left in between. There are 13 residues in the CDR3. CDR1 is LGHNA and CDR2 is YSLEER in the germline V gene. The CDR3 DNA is TGCGCCAGCAGGGTGAACAGTAACAATGAGCAGTTCTTC. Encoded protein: CASRVNSNNEQFF.

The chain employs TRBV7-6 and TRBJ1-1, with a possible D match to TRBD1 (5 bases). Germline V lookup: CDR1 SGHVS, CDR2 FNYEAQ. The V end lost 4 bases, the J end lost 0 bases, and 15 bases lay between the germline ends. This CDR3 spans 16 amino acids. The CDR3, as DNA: TGTGCCAGCAGCTCCAGCCTGGGACTAATGAACACTGAAGCTTTCTTT. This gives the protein CASSSSLGLMNTEAFF.

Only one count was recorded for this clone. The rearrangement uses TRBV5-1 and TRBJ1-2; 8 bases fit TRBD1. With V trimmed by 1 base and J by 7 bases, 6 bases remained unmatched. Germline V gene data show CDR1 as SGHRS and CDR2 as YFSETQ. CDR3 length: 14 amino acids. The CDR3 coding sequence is TGCGCCAGCAGCTTGAGGACAGGGAATTTTGGCTACACCTTC. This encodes CASSLRTGNFGYTF.

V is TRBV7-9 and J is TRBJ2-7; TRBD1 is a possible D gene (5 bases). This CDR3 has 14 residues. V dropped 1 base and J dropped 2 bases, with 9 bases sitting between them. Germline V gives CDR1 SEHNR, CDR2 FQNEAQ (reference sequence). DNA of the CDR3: TGTGCCAGCAGCTTAGGGGCAGGGCCCTACGAGCAGTACTTC. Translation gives CASSLGAGPYEQYF. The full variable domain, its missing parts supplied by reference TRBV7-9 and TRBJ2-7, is DTGVSQNPRHKITKRGQNVTFRCDPISEHNRLYWYRQTLGQGPEFLTYFQNEAQLEKSRLLSDRFSAERPKGSFSTLEIQRTEQGDSAMYLCASSLGAGPYEQYFGPGTRLTVT.

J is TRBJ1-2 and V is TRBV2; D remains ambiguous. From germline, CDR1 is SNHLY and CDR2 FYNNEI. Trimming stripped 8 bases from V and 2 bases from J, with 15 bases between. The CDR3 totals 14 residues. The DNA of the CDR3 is TGTGCCAGCCTTTCCGCCAGGCTAAACTATGGCTACACCTTC. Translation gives CASLSARLNYGYTF.

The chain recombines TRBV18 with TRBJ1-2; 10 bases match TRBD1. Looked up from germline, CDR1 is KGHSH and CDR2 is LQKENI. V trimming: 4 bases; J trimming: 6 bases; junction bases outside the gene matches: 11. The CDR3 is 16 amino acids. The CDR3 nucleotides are TGTGCCAGCTCACTACCGGGACGGACAGGGGGAGATGGCTACACCTTC. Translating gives CASSLPGRTGGDGYTF.

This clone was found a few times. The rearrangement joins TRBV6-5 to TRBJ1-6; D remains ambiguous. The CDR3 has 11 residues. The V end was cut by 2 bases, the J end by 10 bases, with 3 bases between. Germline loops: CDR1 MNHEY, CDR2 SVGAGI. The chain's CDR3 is CASSYQSPLHF. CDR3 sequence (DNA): TGTGCCAGCAGTTACCAATCACCCCTCCACTTT.

The CDR3 DNA reads as TGTGCCAGCAGCTTTCCGGTCATCACAGATACGCAGTATTTT. It specifies CASSFPVITDTQYF. J is TRBJ2-3 and V is TRBV7-9; D remains ambiguous. Germline V gives CDR1 SEHNR, CDR2 FQNEAQ (reference sequence). Trimming shortened V by 3 bases and J by 2 bases, and 9 bases separated the two germline ends. CDR3 size: 14 residues.

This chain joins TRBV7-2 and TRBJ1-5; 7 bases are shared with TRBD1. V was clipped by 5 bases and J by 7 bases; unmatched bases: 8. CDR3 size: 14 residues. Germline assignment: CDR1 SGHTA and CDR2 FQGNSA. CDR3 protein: CASSRGSGGQPQHF. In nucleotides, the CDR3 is TGTGCCAGCAGCCGAGGGTCAGGGGGGCAGCCCCAGCATTTT.

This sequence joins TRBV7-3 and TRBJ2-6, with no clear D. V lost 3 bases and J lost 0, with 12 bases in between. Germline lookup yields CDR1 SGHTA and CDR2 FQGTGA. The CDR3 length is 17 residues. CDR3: CASSFETVSSGANVLTF. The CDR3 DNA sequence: TGTGCCAGCAGCTTTGAGACTGTGAGCTCTGGGGCCAACGTCCTGACTTTC.

CDR3 nucleotides: TGTGCCAGCAGCCCAATCTCGGGGGGAACGCGAAGCCAAGAGACCCAGTACTTC. It is translated as CASSPISGGTRSQETQYF. V gene TRBV11-2 combines with J gene TRBJ2-5; 7 bases fit TRBD2. This CDR3 contains 18 residues. With V trimmed by 5 bases and J by 1 base, 16 bases remained unmatched. Germline V gives CDR1 SGHAT, CDR2 FQNNGV.

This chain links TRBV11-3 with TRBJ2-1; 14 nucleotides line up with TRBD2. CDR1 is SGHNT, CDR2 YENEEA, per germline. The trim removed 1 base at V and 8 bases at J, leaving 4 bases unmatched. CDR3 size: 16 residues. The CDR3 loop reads CASSLGGTSGSYEQFF. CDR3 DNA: TGTGCCAGCAGCTTAGGAGGGACTAGCGGGAGCTATGAGCAGTTCTTC.

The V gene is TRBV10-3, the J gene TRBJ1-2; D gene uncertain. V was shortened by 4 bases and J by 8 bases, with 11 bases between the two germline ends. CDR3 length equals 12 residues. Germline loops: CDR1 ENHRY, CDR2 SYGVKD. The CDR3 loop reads CAISGASTGYTF. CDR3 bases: TGTGCCATCAGTGGGGCCAGTACAGGCTACACCTTC.

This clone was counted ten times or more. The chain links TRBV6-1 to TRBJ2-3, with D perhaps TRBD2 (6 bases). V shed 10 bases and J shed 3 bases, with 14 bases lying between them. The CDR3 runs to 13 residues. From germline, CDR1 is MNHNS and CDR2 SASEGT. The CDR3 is CAIQPRETDTQYF. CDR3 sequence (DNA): TGTGCCATACAACCCCGGGAGACAGATACGCAGTATTTT.

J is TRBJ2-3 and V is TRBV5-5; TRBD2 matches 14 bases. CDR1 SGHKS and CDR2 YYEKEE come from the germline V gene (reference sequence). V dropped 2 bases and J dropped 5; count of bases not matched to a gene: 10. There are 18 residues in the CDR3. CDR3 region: CASSFRQGLAGVLDTQYF. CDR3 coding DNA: TGTGCCAGCAGCTTCCGACAGGGACTAGCGGGAGTTCTAGATACGCAGTATTTT.

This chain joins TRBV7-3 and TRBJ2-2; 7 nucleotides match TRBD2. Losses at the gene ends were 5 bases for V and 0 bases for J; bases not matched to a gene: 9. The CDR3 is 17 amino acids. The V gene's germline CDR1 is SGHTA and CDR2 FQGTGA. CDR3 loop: CASSPVSSGSNTGELFF. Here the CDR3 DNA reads TGTGCCAGCAGCCCCGTCTCTAGCGGTTCGAACACCGGGGAGCTGTTTTTT.

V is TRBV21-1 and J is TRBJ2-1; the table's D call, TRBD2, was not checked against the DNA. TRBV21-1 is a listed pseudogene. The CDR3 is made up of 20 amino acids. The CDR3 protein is CASSTSPGLAGQSSYNEQFF. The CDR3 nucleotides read TGTGCCAGCAGCACCTCACCGGGACTAGCGGGACAGAGCTCCTACAATGAGCAGTTCTTC.

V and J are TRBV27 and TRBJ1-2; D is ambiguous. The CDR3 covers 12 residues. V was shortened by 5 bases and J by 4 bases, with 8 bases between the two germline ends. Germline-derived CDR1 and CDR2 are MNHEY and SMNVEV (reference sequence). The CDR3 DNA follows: TGTGCCAGCAGTGAGCGGGGCTATGGCTACACCTTC. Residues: CASSERGYGYTF.

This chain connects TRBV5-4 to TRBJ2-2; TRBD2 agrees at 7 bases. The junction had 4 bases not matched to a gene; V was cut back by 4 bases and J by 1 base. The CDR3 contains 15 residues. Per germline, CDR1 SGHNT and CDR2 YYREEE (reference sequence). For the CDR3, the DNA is TGTGCCAGCAGCCGAGCGGGGAGGAACACCGGGGAGCTGTTTTTT. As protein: CASSRAGRNTGELFF.

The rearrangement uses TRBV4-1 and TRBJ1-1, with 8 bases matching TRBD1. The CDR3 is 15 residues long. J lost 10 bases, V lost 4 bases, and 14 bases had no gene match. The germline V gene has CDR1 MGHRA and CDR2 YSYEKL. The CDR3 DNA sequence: TGCGCCAGCAGCCTAACACCGTCCCAGGGGGCGGGAGCTTTCTTT. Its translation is CASSLTPSQGAGAFF.

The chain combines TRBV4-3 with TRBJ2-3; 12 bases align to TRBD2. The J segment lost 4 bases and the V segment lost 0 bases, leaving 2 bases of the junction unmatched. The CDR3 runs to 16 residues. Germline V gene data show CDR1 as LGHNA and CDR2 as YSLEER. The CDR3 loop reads CASSQDLAGGPDTQYF. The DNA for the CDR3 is TGCGCCAGCAGCCAAGACCTAGCGGGGGGGCCAGATACGCAGTATTTT.

This CDR3 is CASRRDRNVHGELFF. The CDR3 DNA follows: TGTGCCAGCAGGAGGGACAGGAATGTACACGGGGAGCTGTTTTTT. V and J are TRBV2 and TRBJ2-2; 8 bases align to TRBD1. This CDR3 has 15 amino acids. J was trimmed by 7 bases and V by 6 bases; bases with no gene match: 10. Germline values: CDR1 SNHLY, CDR2 FYNNEI.

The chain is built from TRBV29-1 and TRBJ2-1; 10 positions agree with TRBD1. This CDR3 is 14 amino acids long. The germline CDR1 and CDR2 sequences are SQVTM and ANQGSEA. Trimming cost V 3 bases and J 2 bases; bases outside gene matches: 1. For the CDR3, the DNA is TGCAGCGTTGAGGACAGGGGGACCTACAATGAGCAGTTCTTC. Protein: CSVEDRGTYNEQFF.

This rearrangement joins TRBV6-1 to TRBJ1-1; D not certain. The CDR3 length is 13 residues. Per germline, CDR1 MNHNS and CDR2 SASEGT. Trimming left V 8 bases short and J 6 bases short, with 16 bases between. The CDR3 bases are TGTGCCAGCGGCCCGTTTTTTTTCGCTGAAGCTTTCTTT. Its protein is CASGPFFFAEAFF.

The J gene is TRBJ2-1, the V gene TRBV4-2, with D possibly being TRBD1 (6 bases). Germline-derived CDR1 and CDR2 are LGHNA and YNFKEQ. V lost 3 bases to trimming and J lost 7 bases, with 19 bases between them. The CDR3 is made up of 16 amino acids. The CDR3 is CASSHLTGNLGNEQFF. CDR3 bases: TGTGCCAGCAGCCACCTGACAGGTAATCTTGGAAATGAGCAGTTCTTC.

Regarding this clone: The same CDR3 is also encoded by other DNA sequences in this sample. CDR3 DNA: TGTGCCAGCAGTTTACGGGGAAATCAGCCCCAGCATTTT. The encoded protein is CASSLRGNQPQHF. V usage is TRBV6-5 and J usage is TRBJ1-5; no firm D call. Trimming took off 4 bases at V and 4 bases at J, with 8 bases between the two ends. Germline assignment: CDR1 MNHEY and CDR2 SVGAGI. CDR3 length: 13 amino acids.